The following is a T cell receptor beta chain sequence with its context. Its antigen remains unknown. The sample is drawn from a study of identifying expanded T cells in peripheral blood. Study-wide results and limits: Clone count variance between approximately two-week samples rose with total template count.

Measured with immunoSEQ multiplex PCR; TCRdb has only the in-frame clones, and not every one. The sample consists of some 65,000 clones, over 75% of them appearing once. Collection occurred without any documented infections or immune events in donors. The sample comprised blood. The receptor's source is a person between 18 and 70 years old in good health.

CDR3 residues: CASSLAGYTGELFF. CDR3 in DNA: TGTGCCAGTAGTTTGGCAGGGTACACCGGGGAGCTGTTTTTT. The rearrangement joins TRBV19 to TRBJ2-2; the D gene is possibly TRBD1 (5 bases). CDR1 and CDR2 from the germline V gene are LNHDA and SQIVND (reference sequence). This CDR3 spans 14 amino acids. Trimming stripped 5 bases from V and 3 bases from J, with 10 bases between.